The T cell receptor beta chain under discussion was sequenced for a study of T cells after yellow fever vaccination. TCRdb re-analysed the 5' RACE reads in MiXCR, keeping a single row per CDR3 protein. The sample holds a few hundred thousand distinct CDR3 sequences, over 4% seen once. The origin of this receptor is a man aged 18 to 29 who received the YFV17D yellow fever vaccine. The sample here was PBMCs, taken 5 days after the yellow fever booster vaccination.

CDR3 amino acids: CASSSLAGDTGELFF. The CDR3 DNA follows: TGTGCCAGCAGCTCGCTAGCGGGGGACACCGGGGAGCTGTTTTTT. V is TRBV7-8 and J is TRBJ2-2; 10 nucleotides match TRBD2. The germline V gene has CDR1 SGHVS and CDR2 FQNEAQ. J gave up 3 bases and V 4 bases, and 2 bases lay outside the gene matches. The CDR3 runs to 15 residues.